The source of this TCR beta chain is a study of OX40 agonist ivuxolimab in advanced cancers. Whole-study context: The patients received ivuxolimab by intravenous route every 2 weeks at 0.01 to 10 mg/kg. Past anti-PD-1, anti-PD-L1 or anti-CTLA-4 therapy was accepted, and roughly 40% had received some. The mean age was roughly 60 years, ranging from about 20 to 85, with around four fifths of participants male. Regarding the study as a whole: More expanded clones were found, on average, in CD8+ than in CD4+ T cells.

Sequencing used immunoSEQ multiplex PCR; TCRdb keeps in-frame clones, though not all of them. The sample yields tens of thousands of clones, approximately 80% seen once. Comment on this clone: Its antigen is not identified.

This sequence was found in an adult with an advanced solid tumor such as melanoma, head and neck, liver or kidney cancer. Sequenced material: CD4+ or CD8+ T cells sorted from blood, taken in a trial of the OX40 agonist ivuxolimab.

The CDR3 is CASIKFGQSGANVLTF. Written as DNA, the CDR3 is TGTGCCAGCATCAAGTTCGGGCAGTCTGGGGCCAACGTCCTGACTTTC. The chain employs TRBV5-4 and TRBJ2-6, with D uncertain. The length of the CDR3 is 16 residues. Looked up from germline, CDR1 is SGHNT and CDR2 is YYREEE (reference sequence). V was trimmed by 6 bases and J by 1 base, leaving 14 bases between them.